This TCR beta chain originates from a study of cytomegalovirus exposure and HLA in healthy donors. As for the study in general: HLA-typed donors were the source of about 85 million unique TCRs, which an early data release held.

Study-wide points: Associated with cytomegalovirus, according to the listing, were approximately 160 TCR beta chains. Segments of the TCR beta V type were, in most cases, productive about 87% or about 30% of the time in an earlier analysis.

Use of 60 Vbeta and 13 Jbeta primers characterized the PCR. Generated by immunoSEQ multiplex PCR, the TCRdb table keeps only in-frame clones and is missing some. The sample lists 110,000 to 150,000 clones, just under 70% occurring once. This clone came up a few times. What it recognizes is unknown. Sequences were obtained from PBMCs. This sequence was found in a man in his fifties or sixties in good health and CMV-seronegative.

The CDR3 region has the DNA TGTGCCCTAGGGTACAGGGGAGGTTTCACCGGGGAGCTGTTTTTT. Protein sequence: CALGYRGGFTGELFF. The rearrangement links TRBV30 to TRBJ2-2; D possibly corresponds to TRBD1 (7 bases). The germline V and J ends were trimmed by 8 bases and 4 bases, with 20 bases remaining between them. The CDR3 runs to 15 residues. The V gene's germline CDR1 is GTSNPN and CDR2 SVGIG (reference sequence). The full variable domain, rest sourced from reference TRBV30 and TRBJ2-2, is SQTIHQWPATLVQPVGSPLSLECTVEGTSNPNLYWYRQAAGRGLQLLFYSVGIGQISSEVPQNLSASRPQDRQFILSSKKLLLSDSGFYLCALGYRGGFTGELFFGEGSRLTVL.